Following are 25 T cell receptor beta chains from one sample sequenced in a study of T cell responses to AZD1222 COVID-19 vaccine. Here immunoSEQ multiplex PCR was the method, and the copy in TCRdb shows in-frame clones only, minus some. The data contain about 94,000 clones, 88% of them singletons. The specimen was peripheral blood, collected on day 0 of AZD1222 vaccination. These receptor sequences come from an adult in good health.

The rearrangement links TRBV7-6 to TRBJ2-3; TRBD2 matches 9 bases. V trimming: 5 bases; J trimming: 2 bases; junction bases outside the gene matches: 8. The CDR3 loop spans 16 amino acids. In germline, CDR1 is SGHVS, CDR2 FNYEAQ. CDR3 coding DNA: TGTGCCAGCAGCCTAATAGCGGGAGCTTCCACAGATACGCAGTATTTT. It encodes CASSLIAGASTDTQYF. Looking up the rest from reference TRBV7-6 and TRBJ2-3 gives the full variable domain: GAGVSQSPRYKVTKRGQDVALRCDPISGHVSLYWYRQALGQGPEFLTYFNYEAQQDKSGLPNDRFSAERPEGSISTLTIQRTEQRDSAMYRCASSLIAGASTDTQYFGPGTRLTVL.

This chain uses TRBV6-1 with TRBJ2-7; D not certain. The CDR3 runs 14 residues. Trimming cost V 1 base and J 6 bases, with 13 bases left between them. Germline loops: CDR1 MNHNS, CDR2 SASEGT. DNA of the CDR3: TGTGCCAGCAGTGAAGTTGTGAGTATCGGCGAGCAGTACTTC. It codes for CASSEVVSIGEQYF.

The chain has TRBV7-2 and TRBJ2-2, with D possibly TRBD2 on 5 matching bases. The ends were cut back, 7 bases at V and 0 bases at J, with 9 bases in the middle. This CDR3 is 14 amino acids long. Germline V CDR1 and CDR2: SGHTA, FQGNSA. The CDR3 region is CASTPLANTGELFF. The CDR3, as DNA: TGTGCCAGCACCCCACTAGCGAACACCGGGGAGCTGTTTTTT.

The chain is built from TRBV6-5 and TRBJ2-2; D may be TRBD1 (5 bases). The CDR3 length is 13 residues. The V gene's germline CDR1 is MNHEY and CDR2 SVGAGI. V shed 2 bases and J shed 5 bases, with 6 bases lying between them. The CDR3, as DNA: TGTGCCAGCAGTTACCCAGGGACCGGGGAGCTGTTTTTT. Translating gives CASSYPGTGELFF.

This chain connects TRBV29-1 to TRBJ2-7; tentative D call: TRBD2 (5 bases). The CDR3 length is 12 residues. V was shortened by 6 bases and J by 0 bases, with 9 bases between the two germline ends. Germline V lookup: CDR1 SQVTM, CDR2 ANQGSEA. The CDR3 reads CSVGLSSYEQYF. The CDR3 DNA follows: TGCAGCGTAGGACTGAGCTCCTACGAGCAGTACTTC.

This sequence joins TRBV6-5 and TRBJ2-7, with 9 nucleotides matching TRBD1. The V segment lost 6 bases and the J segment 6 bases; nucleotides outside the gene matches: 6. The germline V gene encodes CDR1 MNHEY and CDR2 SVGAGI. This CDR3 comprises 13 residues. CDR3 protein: CASSRDRGSEQYF. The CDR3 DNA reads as TGTGCCAGCAGCCGTGACAGGGGGTCCGAGCAGTACTTC.

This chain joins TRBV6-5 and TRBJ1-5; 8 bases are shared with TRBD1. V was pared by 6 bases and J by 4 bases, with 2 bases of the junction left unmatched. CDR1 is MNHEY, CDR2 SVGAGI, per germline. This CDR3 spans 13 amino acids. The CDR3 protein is CASRGQGNQPQHF. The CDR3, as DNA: TGTGCCAGCAGAGGACAGGGAAATCAGCCCCAGCATTTT.

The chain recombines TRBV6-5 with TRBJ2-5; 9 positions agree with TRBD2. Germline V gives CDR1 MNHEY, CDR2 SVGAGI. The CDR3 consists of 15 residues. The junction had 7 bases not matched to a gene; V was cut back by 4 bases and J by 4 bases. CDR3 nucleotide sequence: TGTGCCAGCAGTTCGTCCGGCGGGGGGGGAGAGACCCAGTACTTC. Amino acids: CASSSSGGGGETQYF.

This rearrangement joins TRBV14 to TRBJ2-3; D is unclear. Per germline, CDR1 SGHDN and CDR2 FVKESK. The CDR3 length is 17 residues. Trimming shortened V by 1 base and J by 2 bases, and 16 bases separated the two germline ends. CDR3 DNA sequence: TGTGCCAGCAGCCAAGCGACATCGACAAGGGCCACAGATACGCAGTATTTT. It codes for CASSQATSTRATDTQYF. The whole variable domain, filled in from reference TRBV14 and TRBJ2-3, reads EAGVTQFPSHSVIEKGQTVTLRCDPISGHDNLYWYRRVMGKEIKFLLHFVKESKQDESGMPNNRFLAERTGGTYSTLKVQPAELEDSGVYFCASSQATSTRATDTQYFGPGTRLTVL.

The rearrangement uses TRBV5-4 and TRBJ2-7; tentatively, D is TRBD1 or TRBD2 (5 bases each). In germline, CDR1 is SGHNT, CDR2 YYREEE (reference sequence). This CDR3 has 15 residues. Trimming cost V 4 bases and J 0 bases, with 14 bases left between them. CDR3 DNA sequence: TGTGCCAGCAGCCTGACAGTTGGGAGCTCCTACGAGCAGTACTTC. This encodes CASSLTVGSSYEQYF.

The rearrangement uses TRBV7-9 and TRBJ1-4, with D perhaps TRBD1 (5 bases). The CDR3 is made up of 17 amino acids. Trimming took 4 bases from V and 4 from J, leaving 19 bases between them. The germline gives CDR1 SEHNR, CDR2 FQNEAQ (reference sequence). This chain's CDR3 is CASSSTGEGIINEKLFF. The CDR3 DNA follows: TGTGCCAGCAGCTCAACAGGCGAGGGGATTATTAATGAAAAACTGTTTTTT.

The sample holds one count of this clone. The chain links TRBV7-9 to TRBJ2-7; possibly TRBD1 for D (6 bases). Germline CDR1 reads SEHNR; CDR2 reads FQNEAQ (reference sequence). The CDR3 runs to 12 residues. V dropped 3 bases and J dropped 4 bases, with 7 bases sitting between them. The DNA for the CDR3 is TGTGCCAGCAGCTTCACAGGGTACGAGCAGTACTTC. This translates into CASSFTGYEQYF.

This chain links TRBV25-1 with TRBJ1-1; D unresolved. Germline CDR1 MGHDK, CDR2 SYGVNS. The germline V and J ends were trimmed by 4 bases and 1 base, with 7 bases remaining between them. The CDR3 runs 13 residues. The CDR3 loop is CASSGRENTEAFF. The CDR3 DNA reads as TGTGCCAGCAGTGGACGAGAGAACACTGAAGCTTTCTTT.

The CDR3 DNA reads as TGTGCCAGCAGCGGGACAACCGCTTTCTTT. It codes for CASSGTTAFF. This chain uses TRBV12-3 or TRBV12-4 with TRBJ1-1; D is perhaps TRBD1 (6 bases). The CDR3 covers 10 residues. With 6 bases removed from V and 11 bases from J, the gap between germline ends came to 10 bases.

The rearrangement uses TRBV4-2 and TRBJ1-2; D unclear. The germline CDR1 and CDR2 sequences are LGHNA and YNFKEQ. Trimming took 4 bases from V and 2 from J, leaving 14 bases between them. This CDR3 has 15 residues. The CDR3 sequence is CASSPEGGSNYGYTF. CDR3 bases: TGTGCCAGCAGCCCTGAAGGCGGTTCGAACTATGGCTACACCTTC.

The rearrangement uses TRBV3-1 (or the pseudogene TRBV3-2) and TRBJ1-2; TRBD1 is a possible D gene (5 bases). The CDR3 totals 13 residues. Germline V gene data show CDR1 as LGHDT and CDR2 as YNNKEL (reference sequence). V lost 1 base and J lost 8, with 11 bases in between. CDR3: CASSQGGGTGYTF. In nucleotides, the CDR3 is TGTGCCAGCAGCCAAGGAGGCGGGACGGGCTACACCTTC.

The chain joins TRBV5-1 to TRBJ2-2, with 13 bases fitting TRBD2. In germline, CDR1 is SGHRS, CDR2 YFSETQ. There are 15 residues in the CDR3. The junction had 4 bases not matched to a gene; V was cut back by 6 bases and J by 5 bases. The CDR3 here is CASIEGLAGTGELFF. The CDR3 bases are TGCGCCAGCATCGAGGGACTAGCGGGGACCGGGGAGCTGTTTTTT. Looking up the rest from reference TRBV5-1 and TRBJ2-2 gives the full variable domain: KAGVTQTPRYLIKTRGQQVTLSCSPISGHRSVSWYQQTPGQGLQFLFEYFSETQRNKGNFPGRFSGRQFSNSRSEMNVSTLELGDSALYLCASIEGLAGTGELFFGEGSRLTVL.

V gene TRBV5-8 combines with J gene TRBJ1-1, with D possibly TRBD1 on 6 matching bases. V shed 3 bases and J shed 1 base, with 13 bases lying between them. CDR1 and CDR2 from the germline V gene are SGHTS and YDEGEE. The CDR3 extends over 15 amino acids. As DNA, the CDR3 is TGTGCCAGCAGCTACAAAGGGGGGGGGAACACTGAAGCTTTCTTT. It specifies CASSYKGGGNTEAFF.

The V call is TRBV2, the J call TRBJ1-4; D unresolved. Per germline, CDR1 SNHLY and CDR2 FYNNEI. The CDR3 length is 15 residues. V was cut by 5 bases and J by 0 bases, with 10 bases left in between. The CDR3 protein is CASSSDGATNEKLFF. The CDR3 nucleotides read TGTGCCAGCAGTTCTGACGGCGCAACTAATGAAAAACTGTTTTTT.

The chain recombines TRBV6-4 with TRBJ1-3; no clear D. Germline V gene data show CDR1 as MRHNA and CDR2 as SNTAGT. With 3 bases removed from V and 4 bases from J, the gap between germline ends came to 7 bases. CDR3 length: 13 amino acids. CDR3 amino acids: CASSEDGGNTIYF. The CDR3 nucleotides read TGTGCCAGCAGTGAGGACGGAGGAAACACCATATATTTT.

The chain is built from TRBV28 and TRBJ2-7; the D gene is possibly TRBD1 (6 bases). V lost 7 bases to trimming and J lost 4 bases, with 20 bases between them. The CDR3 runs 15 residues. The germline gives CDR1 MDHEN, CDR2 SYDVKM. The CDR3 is CASTLGGRPDYEQYF. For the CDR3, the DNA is TGTGCCAGCACCCTTGGGGGCAGACCCGATTACGAGCAGTACTTC. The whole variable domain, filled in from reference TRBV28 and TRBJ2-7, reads DVKVTQSSRYLVKRTGEKVFLECVQDMDHENMFWYRQDPGLGLRLIYFSYDVKMKEKGDIPEGYSVSREKKERFSLILESASTNQTSMYLCASTLGGRPDYEQYFGPGTRLTVT.

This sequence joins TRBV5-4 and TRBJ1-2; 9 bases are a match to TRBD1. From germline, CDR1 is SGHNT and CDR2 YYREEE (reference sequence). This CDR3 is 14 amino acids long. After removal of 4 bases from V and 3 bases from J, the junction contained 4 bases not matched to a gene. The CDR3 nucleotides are TGTGCCAGCAGCGGAGGACAGGGGTACTATGGCTACACCTTC. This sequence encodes CASSGGQGYYGYTF.

The CDR3 protein is CASSLGGTDTQYF. The CDR3, as DNA: TGTGCCAGCAGCTTGGGGGGCACAGATACGCAGTATTTT. The chain is built from TRBV5-8 and TRBJ2-3; D is unclear. Germline V gene data show CDR1 as SGHTS and CDR2 as YDEGEE. V dropped 0 bases and J dropped 1 base, with 3 bases sitting between them. The CDR3 loop spans 13 amino acids.

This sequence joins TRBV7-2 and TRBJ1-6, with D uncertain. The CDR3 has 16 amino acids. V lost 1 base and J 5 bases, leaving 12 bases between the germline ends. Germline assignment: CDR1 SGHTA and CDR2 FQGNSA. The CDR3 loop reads CASSLEAALNNSPLHF. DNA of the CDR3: TGTGCCAGCAGCTTAGAGGCAGCCCTGAATAATTCACCCCTCCACTTT. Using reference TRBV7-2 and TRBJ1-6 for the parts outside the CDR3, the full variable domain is GAGVSQSPSNKVTEKGKDVELRCDPISGHTALYWYRQSLGQGLEFLIYFQGNSAPDKSGLPSDRFSAERTGGSVSTLTIQRTQQEDSAVYLCASSLEAALNNSPLHFGNGTRLTVT.

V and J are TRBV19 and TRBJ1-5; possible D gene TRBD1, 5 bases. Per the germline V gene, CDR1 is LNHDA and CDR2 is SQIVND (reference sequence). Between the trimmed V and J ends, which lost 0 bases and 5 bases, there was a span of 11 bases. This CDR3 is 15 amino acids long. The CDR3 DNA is TGTGCCAGTAGTATAGACAGGGATCTCTATCAGCCCCAGCATTTT. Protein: CASSIDRDLYQPQHF.